This T cell receptor (beta chain) was documented in a study of T cells in tuberculosis. Whole-study context: In South Africa, adults with active tuberculosis were compared with IGRA-negative and latently infected IGRA-positive adolescents. Study findings and constraints: Using the GMM-specific repertoire gave over 80% accuracy versus roughly 70% with motifs. Active tuberculosis TCR-alpha repertoires lay closer to GMM-specific TCRs than IGRA-negative controls, suggesting clonal expansion.

The table came from immunoSEQ multiplex PCR; TCRdb's copy has only in-frame clones and leaves some out. The table shows about 40,000 clones, with almost 95% occurring only once. Each donor contributed about 100,000 T cells on average, unsorted. A note on this clone: Its matching antigen is unknown.

V was pared by 3 bases and J by 10 bases, with 12 bases between. CDR1 and CDR2 from the germline V gene are LNHDA and SQIVND (reference sequence). The CDR3 length is 13 residues. The sequence was obtained from a donor aged 10 to 29 with latent tuberculosis or without tuberculosis infection. Some clones in this sample may be carry-over from other donors' samples. The sequenced sample was PBMCs. The chain has TRBV19 and TRBJ1-4; unclear D gene. The CDR3 DNA is TGTGCCAGTAGTATTGAGGGCTGGGGAAAACTGTTTTTT. This gives the protein CASSIEGWGKLFF.